The clone carrying this T cell receptor (beta chain) was seen many times. The antigen remains unidentified. Uncontrolled infections, other autoimmune diseases, pregnancy or lactation led to exclusion of patients. Trimming stripped 0 bases from V and 2 bases from J, with 10 bases between. Germline loops: CDR1 MNHEY, CDR2 SVGAGI. CDR3 size: 15 residues. This sample is drawn from a study of T cells in Graves' hyperthyroidism and ophthalmopathy. Study findings and constraints: Ophthalmopathy was distinguished from stable hyperthyroidism by 13 V-J signatures. Most expanded thyroid clonotypes above 0.001 recurred in blood.

RNA transcripts served as the template for amplifying TCR beta CDR3 regions. Using the HTBI primer set, a first-round RT-PCR was run on the TCR CDR3. In TCRdb, the multiplex PCR reads were re-called with MiXCR into one record per CDR3 protein. In the table there are 500,000 to 750,000 distinct CDR3 sequences, 46% of which are singletons. This chain uses TRBV6-5 with TRBJ2-5; D may be TRBD2 (6 bases). Sequences were obtained from peripheral blood or thyroid tissue (not recorded which). The clonotype comes from a woman younger than 30 with Graves' hyperthyroidism. The CDR3 DNA sequence: TGTGCCAGCAGTTACTCTGCCCGGGAGCAAGAGACCCAGTACTTC. Protein: CASSYSAREQETQYF.